Listed below are T cell receptor beta chains from one sample, sequenced in a study of T cell responses to AZD1222 COVID-19 vaccine. The repertoire was sequenced with immunoSEQ multiplex PCR; TCRdb's copy has only in-frame clones and lacks some. The sample contains 150,000 or so clones, 90% of which appear only once. This specimen was peripheral blood, taken 28 days after the second AZD1222 dose. The receptors derive from an adult who received the AZD1222 COVID-19 vaccine. The CDR3 runs from the conserved cysteine through the conserved F or W. The order of the fields is V gene, D gene, J gene, clone size, CDR3 DNA, CDR3 protein. A D gene is named only where the DNA matches it firmly. Expanded clones are given a class, and other clones once, few, many or no size at all.

v_gene: TRBV27; d_gene: -; j_gene: TRBJ2-3; abundance: -; CDR3nt: TGTGCTAGGGCAGGGAAGCAGTATTTT; CDR3aa: CARAGKQYF
v_gene: TRBV7-2; d_gene: -; j_gene: TRBJ2-7; abundance: -; CDR3nt: TGTGCCAGCAGCCCAGGAGGCTCCCCCACCTACGAGCAGTACTTC; CDR3aa: CASSPGGSPTYEQYF
v_gene: TRBV27; d_gene: -; j_gene: TRBJ2-7; abundance: once; CDR3nt: TGTGCCAGCGGATTTACCTACGAGCAGTACTTC; CDR3aa: CASGFTYEQYF
v_gene: TRBV12-3/TRBV12-4; d_gene: -; j_gene: TRBJ1-2; abundance: -; CDR3nt: TGTGCCAGCTTTTTTGGGACGGGTGGCTACACCTTC; CDR3aa: CASFFGTGGYTF
v_gene: TRBV12-3/TRBV12-4; d_gene: -; j_gene: TRBJ1-2; abundance: -; CDR3nt: TGTGCCAGCAGTTTGGGGGTTACCTATGGCTACACCTTC; CDR3aa: CASSLGVTYGYTF
v_gene: TRBV4-2; d_gene: -; j_gene: TRBJ1-1; abundance: -; CDR3nt: TGTGCCAGCAGCCAAGATGGAGTGGGGACCGAGAACACTGAAGCTTTCTTT; CDR3aa: CASSQDGVGTENTEAFF
v_gene: TRBV4-2; d_gene: -; j_gene: TRBJ1-4; abundance: -; CDR3nt: TGTGCCAGCAGTCCCCAAGCGGGGAGTAATGAAAAACTGTTTTTT; CDR3aa: CASSPQAGSNEKLFF
v_gene: TRBV5-4; d_gene: -; j_gene: TRBJ1-2; abundance: -; CDR3nt: TGTGCCACCTTCGTGGGAGGGATGCGTGGCTACACCTTC; CDR3aa: CATFVGGMRGYTF
v_gene: TRBV9; d_gene: -; j_gene: TRBJ2-3; abundance: -; CDR3nt: TGTGCCAGCAGCGTAGGGGACTCCTTTAGCACAGATACGCAGTATTTT; CDR3aa: CASSVGDSFSTDTQYF
v_gene: TRBV5-4; d_gene: TRBD2; j_gene: TRBJ2-5; abundance: -; CDR3nt: TGTGCCAGCAGCCGCCTAGCGGGAGGGCCAGACGGAGAGACCCAGTACTTC; CDR3aa: CASSRLAGGPDGETQYF
v_gene: TRBV29-1; d_gene: -; j_gene: TRBJ1-2; abundance: -; CDR3nt: TGCAGCGTTGAACCCCCGTGGGGTTTTAACTATGGCTACACCTTC; CDR3aa: CSVEPPWGFNYGYTF
v_gene: TRBV9; d_gene: TRBD2; j_gene: TRBJ2-2; abundance: -; CDR3nt: TGTGCCAGCAGCGTTCGCGGGGGGGCTCGGACCGGGGAGCTGTTTTTT; CDR3aa: CASSVRGGARTGELFF
v_gene: TRBV19; d_gene: -; j_gene: TRBJ1-3; abundance: -; CDR3nt: TGTGCCAGTAGTATCGGAGGAACTGGAAACACCATATATTTT; CDR3aa: CASSIGGTGNTIYF
v_gene: TRBV5-1; d_gene: TRBD2; j_gene: TRBJ2-7; abundance: -; CDR3nt: TGCGCCAGCAGCGAAAACTACGGACTAGCGGGGAACTACGAGCAGTACTTC; CDR3aa: CASSENYGLAGNYEQYF
v_gene: TRBV5-6; d_gene: -; j_gene: TRBJ2-3; abundance: -; CDR3nt: TGTGCCAGCAGCTTAGTTGGGACCTCGGCTACGCAGTATTTT; CDR3aa: CASSLVGTSATQYF
v_gene: TRBV7-2; d_gene: -; j_gene: TRBJ1-4; abundance: few; CDR3nt: TGTGCCAGCAGCTCAGGACGGGCAACTAATGAAAAACTGTTTTTT; CDR3aa: CASSSGRATNEKLFF